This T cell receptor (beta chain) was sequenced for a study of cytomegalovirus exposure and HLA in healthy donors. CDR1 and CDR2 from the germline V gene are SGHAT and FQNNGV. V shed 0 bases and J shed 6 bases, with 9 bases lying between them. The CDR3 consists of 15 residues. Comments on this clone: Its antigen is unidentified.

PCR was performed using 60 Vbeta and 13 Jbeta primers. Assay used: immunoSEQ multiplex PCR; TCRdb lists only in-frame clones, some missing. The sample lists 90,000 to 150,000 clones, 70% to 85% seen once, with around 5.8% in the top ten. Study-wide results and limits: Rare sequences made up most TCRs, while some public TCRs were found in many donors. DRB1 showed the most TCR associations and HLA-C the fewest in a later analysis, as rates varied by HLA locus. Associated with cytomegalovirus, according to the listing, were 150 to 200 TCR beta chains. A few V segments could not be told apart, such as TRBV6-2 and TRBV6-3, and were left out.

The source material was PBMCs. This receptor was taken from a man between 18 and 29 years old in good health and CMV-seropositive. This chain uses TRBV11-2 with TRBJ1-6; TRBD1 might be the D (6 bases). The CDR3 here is CASSLELQGNSPLHF. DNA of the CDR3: TGTGCCAGCAGCTTAGAGTTACAGGGTAATTCACCCCTCCACTTT.